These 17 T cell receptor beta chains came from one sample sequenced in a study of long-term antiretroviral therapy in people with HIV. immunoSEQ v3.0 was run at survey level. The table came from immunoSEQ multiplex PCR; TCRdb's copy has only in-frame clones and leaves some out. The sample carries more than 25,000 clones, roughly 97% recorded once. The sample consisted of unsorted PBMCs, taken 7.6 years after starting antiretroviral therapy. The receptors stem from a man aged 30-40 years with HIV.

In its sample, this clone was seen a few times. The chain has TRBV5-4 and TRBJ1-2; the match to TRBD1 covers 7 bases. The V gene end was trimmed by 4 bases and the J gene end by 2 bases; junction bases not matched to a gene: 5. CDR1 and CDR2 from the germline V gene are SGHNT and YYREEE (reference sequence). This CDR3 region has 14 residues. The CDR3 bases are TGTGCCAGCAGCGCCCCACAGGGGAACTATGGCTACACCTTC. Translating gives CASSAPQGNYGYTF.

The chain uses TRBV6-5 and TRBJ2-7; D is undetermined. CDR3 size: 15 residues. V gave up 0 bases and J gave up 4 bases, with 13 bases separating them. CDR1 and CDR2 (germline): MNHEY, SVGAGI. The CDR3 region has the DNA TGTGCCAGCAGTTACTCCGGCCTAGGGCTGTACGAGCAGTACTTC. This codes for CASSYSGLGLYEQYF.

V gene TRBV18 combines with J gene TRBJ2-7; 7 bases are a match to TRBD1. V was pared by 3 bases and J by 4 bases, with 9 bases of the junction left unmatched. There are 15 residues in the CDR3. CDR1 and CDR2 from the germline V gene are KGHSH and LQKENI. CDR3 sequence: CASSPRDSNLYEQYF. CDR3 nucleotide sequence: TGTGCCAGCTCACCCCGGGACAGCAATCTTTACGAGCAGTACTTC. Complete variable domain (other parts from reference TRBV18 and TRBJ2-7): NAGVMQNPRHLVRRRGQEARLRCSPMKGHSHVYWYRQLPEEGLKFMVYLQKENIIDESGMPKERFSAEFPKEGPSILRIQQVVRGDSAAYFCASSPRDSNLYEQYFGPGTRLTVT.

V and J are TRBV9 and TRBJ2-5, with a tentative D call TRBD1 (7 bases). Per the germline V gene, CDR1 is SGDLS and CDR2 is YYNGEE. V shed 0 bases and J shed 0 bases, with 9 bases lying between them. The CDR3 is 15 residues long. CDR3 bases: TGTGCCAGCAGCGTAGCAGGGGGGTACCAAGAGACCCAGTACTTC. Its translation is CASSVAGGYQETQYF. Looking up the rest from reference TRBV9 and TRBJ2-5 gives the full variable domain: DSGVTQTPKHLITATGQRVTLRCSPRSGDLSVYWYQQSLDQGLQFLIQYYNGEERAKGNILERFSAQQFPDLHSELNLSSLELGDSALYFCASSVAGGYQETQYFGPGTRLLVL.

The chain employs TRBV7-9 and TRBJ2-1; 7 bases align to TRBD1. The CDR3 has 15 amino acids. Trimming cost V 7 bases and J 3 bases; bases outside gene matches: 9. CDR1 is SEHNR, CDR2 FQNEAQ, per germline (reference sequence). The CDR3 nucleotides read TGTGCCAGCACCGGAAGGTACAGGGGCTACAATGAGCAGTTCTTC. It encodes CASTGRYRGYNEQFF.

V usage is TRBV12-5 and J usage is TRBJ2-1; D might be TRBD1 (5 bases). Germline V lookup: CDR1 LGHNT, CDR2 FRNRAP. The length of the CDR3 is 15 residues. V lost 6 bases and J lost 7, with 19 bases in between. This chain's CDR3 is CASGRREVILNEQFF. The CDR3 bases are TGTGCTAGTGGCCGCAGGGAAGTAATTTTAAATGAGCAGTTCTTC.

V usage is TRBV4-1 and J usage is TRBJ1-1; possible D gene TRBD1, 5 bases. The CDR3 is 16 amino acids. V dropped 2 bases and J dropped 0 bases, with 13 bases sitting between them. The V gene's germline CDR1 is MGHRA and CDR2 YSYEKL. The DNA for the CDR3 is TGCGCCAGCAGCCAAACAGGTGGTACGATGAACACTGAAGCTTTCTTT. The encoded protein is CASSQTGGTMNTEAFF.

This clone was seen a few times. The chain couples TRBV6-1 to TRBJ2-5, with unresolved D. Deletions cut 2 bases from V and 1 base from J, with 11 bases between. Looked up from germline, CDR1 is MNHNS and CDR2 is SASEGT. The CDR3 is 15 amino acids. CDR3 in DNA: TGTGCCAGCAGTGAATGGAGTAGGCCCCAAGAGACCCAGTACTTC. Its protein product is CASSEWSRPQETQYF.

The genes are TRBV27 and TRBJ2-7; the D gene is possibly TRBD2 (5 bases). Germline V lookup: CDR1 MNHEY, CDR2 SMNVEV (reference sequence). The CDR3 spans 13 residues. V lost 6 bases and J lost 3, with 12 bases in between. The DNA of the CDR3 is TGTGCCAGCAGCTCGACGGGGATCTACGAGCAGTACTTC. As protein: CASSSTGIYEQYF.

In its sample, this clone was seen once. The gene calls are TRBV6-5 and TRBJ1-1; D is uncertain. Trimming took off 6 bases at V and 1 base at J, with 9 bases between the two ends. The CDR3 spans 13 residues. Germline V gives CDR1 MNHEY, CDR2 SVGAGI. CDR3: CASRYTGNTEAFF. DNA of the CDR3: TGTGCCAGCAGATACACGGGGAACACTGAAGCTTTCTTT.

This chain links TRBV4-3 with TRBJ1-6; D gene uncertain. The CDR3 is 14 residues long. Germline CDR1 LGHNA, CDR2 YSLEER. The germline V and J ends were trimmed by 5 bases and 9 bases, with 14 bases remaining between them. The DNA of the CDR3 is TGCGCCAGCAGCGACTCCCCGTGGAGTTCACCCCTCCACTTT. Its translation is CASSDSPWSSPLHF.

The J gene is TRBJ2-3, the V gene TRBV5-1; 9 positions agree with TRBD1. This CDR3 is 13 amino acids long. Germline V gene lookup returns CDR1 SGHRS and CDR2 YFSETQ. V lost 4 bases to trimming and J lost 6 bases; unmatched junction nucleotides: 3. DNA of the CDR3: TGCGCCAGCAGCGCACAGGGGGCGGATACGCAGTATTTT. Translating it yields CASSAQGADTQYF.

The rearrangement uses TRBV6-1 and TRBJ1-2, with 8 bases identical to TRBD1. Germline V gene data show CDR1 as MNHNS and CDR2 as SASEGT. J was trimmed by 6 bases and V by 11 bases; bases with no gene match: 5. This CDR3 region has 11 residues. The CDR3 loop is CACRQGHGYTF. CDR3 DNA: TGTGCCTGCCGACAGGGGCATGGCTACACCTTC.

CDR3 nucleotide sequence: TGTGCCAGCAGCTCGGGACAGTCCTACGAGCAGTACTTC. It yields the protein CASSSGQSYEQYF. The V gene is TRBV5-6, the J gene TRBJ2-7; 7 bases map to TRBD1. After removal of 3 bases from V and 1 base from J, the junction contained 1 base not matched to a gene. CDR3 length: 13 amino acids. Per the germline V gene, CDR1 is SGHDT and CDR2 is YYEEEE.

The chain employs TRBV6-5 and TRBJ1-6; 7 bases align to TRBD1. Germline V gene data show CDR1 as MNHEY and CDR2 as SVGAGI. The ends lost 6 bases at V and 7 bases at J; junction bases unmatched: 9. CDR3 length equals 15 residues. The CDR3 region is CASRIDRAKNSPLHF. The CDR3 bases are TGTGCCAGCAGAATCGACAGGGCGAAGAATTCACCCCTCCACTTT.

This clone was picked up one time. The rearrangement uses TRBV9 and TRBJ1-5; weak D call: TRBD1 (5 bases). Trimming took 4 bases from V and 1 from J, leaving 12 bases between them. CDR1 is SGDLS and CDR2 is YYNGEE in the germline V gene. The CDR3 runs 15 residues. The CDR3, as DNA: TGTGCCAGCAGCTTAGGGGACGGAAGCAATCAGCCCCAGCATTTT. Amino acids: CASSLGDGSNQPQHF.

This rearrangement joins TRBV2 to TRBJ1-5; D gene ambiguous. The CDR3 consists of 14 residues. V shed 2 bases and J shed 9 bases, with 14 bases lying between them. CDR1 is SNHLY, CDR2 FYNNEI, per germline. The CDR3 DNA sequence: TGTGCCAGCAGTGAAACCCCGGCCAGCGGGCCCCAGCATTTT. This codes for CASSETPASGPQHF.